The 9 T cell receptor beta chains in this list originate from one sample, sequenced in a study of blood T cell repertoires in COVID-19. TCRdb keeps only in-frame clones here, not all; method: immunoSEQ multiplex PCR. In the table there are about 140,000 clones, around 83% of which are singletons. Sequencing was performed on peripheral blood. The source of these receptors is a woman aged 60-70 years with acute or convalescent COVID-19.

The rearrangement joins TRBV11-3 to TRBJ2-5; 12 bases fit TRBD1. V shed 4 bases, J shed 3 bases, and the junction held 12 bases outside the gene matches. The CDR3 extends over 18 amino acids. The germline V gene encodes CDR1 SGHNT and CDR2 YENEEA. The CDR3 protein is CASSSGTGGSARKETQYF. CDR3 sequence (DNA): TGTGCCAGCAGCTCCGGGACAGGGGGCTCAGCCCGCAAAGAGACCCAGTACTTC.

The rearrangement links TRBV10-3 to TRBJ1-2, with 9 positions matching TRBD1. J gave up 6 bases and V 3 bases, and 5 bases lay outside the gene matches. Per germline, CDR1 ENHRY and CDR2 SYGVKD. This CDR3 is 14 amino acids long. This CDR3 is CAISDPGQGDGYTF. CDR3 nucleotide sequence: TGTGCCATCAGTGATCCGGGACAGGGAGATGGCTACACCTTC.

The gene calls are TRBV4-1 and TRBJ1-6; D gene uncertain. This CDR3 has 14 amino acids. Trimming took 0 bases from V and 11 from J, leaving 11 bases between them. Germline V gene sequence: CDR1 MGHRA, CDR2 YSYEKL. The DNA of the CDR3 is TGCGCCAGCAGCCAAGATCCGGGTTCGGCACCCCTCCACTTT. Translation: CASSQDPGSAPLHF.

The chain links TRBV15 to TRBJ1-2; the D gene is possibly TRBD1 (5 bases). The CDR3 consists of 13 residues. Germline lookup yields CDR1 LNHNV and CDR2 YYDKDF (reference sequence). V lost 1 base and J 8 bases, leaving 11 bases between the germline ends. The CDR3 reads CATSRGQGEGYTF. CDR3 nucleotide sequence: TGTGCCACCAGCAGAGGGCAGGGCGAGGGCTACACCTTC.

This clone was recorded once. This chain uses TRBV28 with TRBJ1-5, with 11 bases identical to TRBD1. There are 15 residues in the CDR3. Trimming removed 6 bases from V and 4 bases from J; junction bases left unmatched: 5. The germline V gene encodes CDR1 MDHEN and CDR2 SYDVKM. The CDR3 loop is CASSYRDRGNQPQHF. CDR3 in DNA: TGTGCCAGCAGCTACCGGGACAGGGGGAATCAGCCCCAGCATTTT.

The chain recombines TRBV7-9 with TRBJ2-3; perhaps TRBD1 as D (7 bases). Germline V gene lookup returns CDR1 SEHNR and CDR2 FQNEAQ (reference sequence). Trimming left V 1 base short and J 5 bases short, with 10 bases between. This CDR3 spans 14 amino acids. The CDR3 nucleotides read TGTGCCAGCAGCTTAGGCAGGGGGGTAGATACGCAGTATTTT. It translates to CASSLGRGVDTQYF. The full variable domain, completed using reference TRBV7-9 and TRBJ2-3, is DTGVSQNPRHKITKRGQNVTFRCDPISEHNRLYWYRQTLGQGPEFLTYFQNEAQLEKSRLLSDRFSAERPKGSFSTLEIQRTEQGDSAMYLCASSLGRGVDTQYFGPGTRLTVL.

V is TRBV5-1 and J is TRBJ2-4; a weak D match, TRBD2 (6 bases). Trimming shortened V by 4 bases and J by 8 bases, and 16 bases separated the two germline ends. CDR3 length equals 14 residues. Looked up from germline, CDR1 is SGHRS and CDR2 is YFSETQ. CDR3 in DNA: TGCGCCAGCAGCGACGGGACTGCCAGGGACATTCAGTACTTC. Protein product: CASSDGTARDIQYF. The entire variable domain, with the rest obtained from reference TRBV5-1 and TRBJ2-4, is as follows: KAGVTQTPRYLIKTRGQQVTLSCSPISGHRSVSWYQQTPGQGLQFLFEYFSETQRNKGNFPGRFSGRQFSNSRSEMNVSTLELGDSALYLCASSDGTARDIQYFGAGTRLSVL.

The V gene is TRBV4-2, the J gene TRBJ2-1; the D gene is possibly TRBD1 (6 bases). V dropped 1 base and J dropped 6 bases, with 13 bases sitting between them. The germline CDR1 and CDR2 sequences are LGHNA and YNFKEQ. The CDR3 runs 15 residues. The CDR3 region has the DNA TGTGCCAGCAGCCAAGGGACAGTATCCCTCAATGAGCAGTTCTTC. Its protein is CASSQGTVSLNEQFF.

This clone occurred once. This chain uses TRBV5-8 with TRBJ2-1; no firm D call. V dropped 3 bases and J dropped 3 bases, with 13 bases sitting between them. Germline loops: CDR1 SGHTS, CDR2 YDEGEE. The CDR3 contains 15 residues. The CDR3 DNA reads as TGTGCCAGCAGCTCCTCCGATCTACTCTACAATGAGCAGTTCTTC. This gives the protein CASSSSDLLYNEQFF. Combining the CDR3 with reference TRBV5-8 and TRBJ2-1 gives the whole variable domain EAGVTQSPTHLIKTRGQQATLRCSPISGHTSVYWYQQALGLGLQFLLWYDEGEERNRGNFPPRFSGRQFPNYSSELNVNALELEDSALYLCASSSSDLLYNEQFFGPGTRLTVL.